The following is a TCR beta chain sequence with its context. This sample was included in a study of blood T cell repertoires in COVID-19. Generated by immunoSEQ multiplex PCR, the TCRdb table keeps only in-frame clones and is missing some. The top ten clones hold roughly 2.3% of a sample with around 150,000 clones, about nine tenths of them seen once. The CDR3 runs 15 residues. V shed 10 bases and J 0 bases; nucleotides not matched to a gene: 5. The germline CDR1 and CDR2 sequences are SNHLY and FYNNEI. The chain recombines TRBV2 with TRBJ1-4; 10 nucleotides match TRBD1. The sequencing sample was made of peripheral blood. This sequence was found in a young man with acute or convalescent COVID-19. The CDR3 nucleotides are TGTGCCACCCGACAGGGGGCAGCAACTAATGAAAAACTGTTTTTT. Its protein product is CATRQGAATNEKLFF.